This T cell receptor (beta chain) was captured by sequencing in a study of early T cells in non-severe SARS-CoV-2 infection. Study overall: Chains from this unsorted whole-blood bulk RNA could not be paired.

Turning to this clonotype: Its antigen remains unknown.

Findings of the study overall: Lookups in VDJdb leaned toward anti-spike CD8 responses and missed private and CD4 specificities.

Each single cDNA molecule received a unique molecular identifier. A single record per CDR3 protein comes from TCRdb applying MiXCR to the 5' RACE reads. The table shows approximately 71,000 distinct CDR3 sequences, with 12% occurring only once. This CDR3 is built from 12 residues. With 5 bases removed from V and 1 base from J, the gap between germline ends came to 8 bases. CDR1 and CDR2 from the germline V gene are SQVTM and ANQGSEA. The chain is built from TRBV29-1 and TRBJ1-1, with D tentatively TRBD1 (5 bases). This clonotype was obtained from an adult who was a healthcare worker with PCR-confirmed SARS-CoV-2 infection or an uninfected control (not recorded which). Material: whole blood. The CDR3 loop reads CSVQRGNTEAFF. In nucleotides, the CDR3 is TGCAGCGTTCAAAGGGGGAACACTGAAGCTTTCTTT.